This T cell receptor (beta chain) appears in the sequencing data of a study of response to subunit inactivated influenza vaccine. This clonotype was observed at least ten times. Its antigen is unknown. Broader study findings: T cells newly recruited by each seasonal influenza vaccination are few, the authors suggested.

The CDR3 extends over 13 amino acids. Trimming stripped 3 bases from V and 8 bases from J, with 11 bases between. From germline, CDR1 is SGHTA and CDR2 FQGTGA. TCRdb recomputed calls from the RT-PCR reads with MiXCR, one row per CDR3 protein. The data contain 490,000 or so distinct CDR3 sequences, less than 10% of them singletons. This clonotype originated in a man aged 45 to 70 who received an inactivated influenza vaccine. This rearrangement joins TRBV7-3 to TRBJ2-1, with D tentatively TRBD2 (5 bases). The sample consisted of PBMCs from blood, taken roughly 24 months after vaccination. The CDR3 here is CASSFITSHEQFF. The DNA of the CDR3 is TGTGCCAGCAGCTTTATCACTAGTCATGAGCAGTTCTTC.